This TCR beta chain was profiled in a study of blood T cell repertoires in COVID-19. The protocol was immunoSEQ multiplex PCR, while the TCRdb copy is restricted to in-frame clones and leaves out a portion. The sample shows a few hundred thousand clones, approximately 88% of them seen only once. CDR3 size: 17 residues. Germline V gene sequence: CDR1 SGHRS, CDR2 YFSETQ. V gave up 4 bases and J gave up 4 bases, with 21 bases separating them. The genes are TRBV5-1 and TRBJ1-3, with a possible D match to TRBD1 (5 bases). Sequenced material: PBMCs or T cells enriched from blood (not recorded which). The TCR was taken from a man aged 25 to 45 who had recovered from COVID-19. The CDR3 sequence: CASSTGLNPVGGNTIYF. The CDR3 DNA follows: TGCGCCAGCAGCACGGGACTCAACCCTGTGGGGGGAAACACCATATATTTT.